This T cell receptor beta chain was profiled in a study of shared clonotypes between healthy human individuals. Study findings and constraints: Across a handful of donors, naive CD4 shared 5% to 6.5%, naive CD8 over 3%, memory CD4 roughly 2.5%, memory CD8 more than 0.35%.

Researchers partitioned CD4+ cells into CD45RA+ naive and CD45RA-negative memory subsets. At the deep level, the assay was run. TCRdb's table, derived via immunoSEQ multiplex PCR, lists solely in-frame clones and lacks some. The profile shows approximately 2.5 million clones, under 95% of them singletons. This CDR3 region has 13 residues. V trimming: 7 bases; J trimming: 10 bases; junction bases outside the gene matches: 8. Germline values: CDR1 SNHLY, CDR2 FYNNEI. On this clone: Its target is not known.

The sequencing sample was made of naive CD4+ T cells from PBMCs. Subset given: CD45RA+ positively selected. This sequence joins TRBV2 and TRBJ1-4; 8 bases map to TRBD1. The sequence was obtained from a man aged 18 to 29 in good health. Some clones in this sample may be carry-over from other donors' samples. CDR3 loop: CASKQGEIGKLFF. The CDR3 DNA reads TGTGCCAGCAAACAGGGGGAAATCGGAAAACTGTTTTTT.